Detailed here is one T cell receptor (beta chain). Its antigen is still unknown. TCRdb keeps only in-frame clones here, not all; method: immunoSEQ multiplex PCR. The table records about 150,000 clones, roughly 76% of them present only once. CDR1 and CDR2 from the germline V gene are SGHDN and FVKESK. The CDR3 runs 16 residues. J was trimmed by 1 base and V by 3 bases; bases with no gene match: 7. The sample originates from a study of cytotoxic CD8 clonotypes in ibrutinib-treated CLL. Study results and limitations: Public clonotypes were rare and shrank or held steady on treatment.

The sequences come from PBMCs, collected after 24 months of ibrutinib treatment. The rearrangement joins TRBV14 to TRBJ1-1; 8 bases line up with TRBD1. This receptor was taken from a human donor with chronic lymphocytic leukemia. In nucleotides, the CDR3 is TGTGCCAGCAGCCACCGGCAGGGGGCCGGGAACACTGAAGCTTTCTTT. This codes for CASSHRQGAGNTEAFF.